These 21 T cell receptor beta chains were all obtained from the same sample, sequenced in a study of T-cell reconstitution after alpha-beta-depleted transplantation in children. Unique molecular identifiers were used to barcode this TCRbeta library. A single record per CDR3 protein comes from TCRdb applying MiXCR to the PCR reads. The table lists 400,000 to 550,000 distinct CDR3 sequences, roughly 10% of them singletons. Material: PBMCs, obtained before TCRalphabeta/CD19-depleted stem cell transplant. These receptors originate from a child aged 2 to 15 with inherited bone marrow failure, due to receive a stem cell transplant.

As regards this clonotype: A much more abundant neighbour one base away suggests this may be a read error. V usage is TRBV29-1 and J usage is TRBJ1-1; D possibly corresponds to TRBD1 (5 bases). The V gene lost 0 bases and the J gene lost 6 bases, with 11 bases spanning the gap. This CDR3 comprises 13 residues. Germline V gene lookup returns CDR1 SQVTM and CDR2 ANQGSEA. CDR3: CSVEDRAEAEAFF. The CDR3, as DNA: TGCAGCGTTGAAGACAGGGCAGAGGCTGAAGCTTTCTTT. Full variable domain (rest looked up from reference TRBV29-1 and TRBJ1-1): SAVISQKPSRDICQRGTSLTIQCQVDSQVTMMFWYRQQPGQSLTLIATANQGSEATYESGFVIDKFPISRPNLTFSTLTVSNMSPEDSSIYLCSVEDRAEAEAFFGQGTRLTVV.

CDR3 sequence (DNA): TGTGCCATCTCCAGCGCAGGGGCCCGAGCAAGCGATCGATTCGGGGAGCTGTTTTTT. It yields the protein CAISSAGARASDRFGELFF. The gene calls are TRBV6-4 and TRBJ2-2, with D possibly being TRBD1 (6 bases). Germline loops: CDR1 MRHNA, CDR2 SNTAGT. The CDR3 spans 19 residues. V was trimmed by 10 bases and J by 7 bases, leaving 34 bases between them.

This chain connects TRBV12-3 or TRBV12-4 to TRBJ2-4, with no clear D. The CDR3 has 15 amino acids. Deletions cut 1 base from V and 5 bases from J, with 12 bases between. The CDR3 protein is CASSLGRTVQNIQYF. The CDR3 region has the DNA TGTGCCAGCAGTTTAGGCCGTACGGTCCAAAACATTCAGTACTTC.

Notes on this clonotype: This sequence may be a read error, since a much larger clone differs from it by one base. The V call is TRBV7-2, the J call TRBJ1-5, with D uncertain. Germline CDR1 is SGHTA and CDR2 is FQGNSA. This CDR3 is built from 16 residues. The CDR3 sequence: CPSSLEESYSNQPQHF. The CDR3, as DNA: TGTCCCAGCAGCTTAGAGGAGTCTTATAGCAATCAGCCCCAGCATTTT.

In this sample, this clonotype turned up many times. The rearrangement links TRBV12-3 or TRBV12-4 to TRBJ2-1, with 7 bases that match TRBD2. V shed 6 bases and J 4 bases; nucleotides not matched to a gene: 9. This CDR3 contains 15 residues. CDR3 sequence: CASSPLSGVYNEQFF. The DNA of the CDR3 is TGTGCCAGCAGCCCCCTAAGCGGGGTTTACAATGAGCAGTTCTTC.

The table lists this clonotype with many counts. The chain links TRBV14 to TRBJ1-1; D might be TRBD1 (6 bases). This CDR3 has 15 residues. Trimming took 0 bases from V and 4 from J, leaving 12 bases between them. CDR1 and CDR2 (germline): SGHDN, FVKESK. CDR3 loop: CASSQEAGETTEAFF. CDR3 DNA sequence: TGTGCCAGCAGCCAAGAGGCAGGGGAGACCACTGAAGCTTTCTTT.

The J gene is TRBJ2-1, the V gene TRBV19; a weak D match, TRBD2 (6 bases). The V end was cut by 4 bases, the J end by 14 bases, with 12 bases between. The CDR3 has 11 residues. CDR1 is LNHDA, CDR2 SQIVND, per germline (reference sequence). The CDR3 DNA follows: TGTGCCAGTAGTAACTGGGCGGGGAAGTTCTTC. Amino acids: CASSNWAGKFF.

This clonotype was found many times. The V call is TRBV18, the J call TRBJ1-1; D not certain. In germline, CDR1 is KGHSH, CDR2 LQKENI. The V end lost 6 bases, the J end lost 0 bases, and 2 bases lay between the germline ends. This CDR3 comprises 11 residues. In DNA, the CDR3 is TGTGCCAGCTCTATGAACACTGAAGCTTTCTTT. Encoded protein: CASSMNTEAFF.

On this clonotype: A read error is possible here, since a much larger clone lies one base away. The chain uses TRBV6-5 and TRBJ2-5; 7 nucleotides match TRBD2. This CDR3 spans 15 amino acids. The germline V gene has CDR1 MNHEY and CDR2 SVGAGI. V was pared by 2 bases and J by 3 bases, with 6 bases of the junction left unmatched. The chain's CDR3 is CASSYNSSGEETQYF. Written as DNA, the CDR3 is TGTGCCAGCAGTTACAACTCTAGCGGCGAAGAGACCCAGTACTTC.

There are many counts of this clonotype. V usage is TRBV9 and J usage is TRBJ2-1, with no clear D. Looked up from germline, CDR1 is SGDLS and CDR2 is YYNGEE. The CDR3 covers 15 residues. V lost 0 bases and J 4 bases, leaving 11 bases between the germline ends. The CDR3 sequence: CASSVVGAQYNEQFF. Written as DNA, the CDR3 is TGTGCCAGCAGCGTAGTCGGAGCTCAGTACAATGAGCAGTTCTTC.

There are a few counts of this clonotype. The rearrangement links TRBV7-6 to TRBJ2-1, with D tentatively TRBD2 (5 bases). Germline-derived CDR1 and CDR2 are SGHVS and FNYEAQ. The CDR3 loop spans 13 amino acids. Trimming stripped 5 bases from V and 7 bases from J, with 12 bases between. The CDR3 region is CASSLGIPNEQFF. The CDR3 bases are TGTGCCAGCAGCCTCGGGATCCCGAATGAGCAGTTCTTC.

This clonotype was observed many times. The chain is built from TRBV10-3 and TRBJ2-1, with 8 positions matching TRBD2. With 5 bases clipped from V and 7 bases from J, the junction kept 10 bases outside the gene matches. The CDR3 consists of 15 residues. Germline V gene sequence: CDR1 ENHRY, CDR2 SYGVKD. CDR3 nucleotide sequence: TGTGCCATCAGTCGTCAAGCGGGAGCGGGGAATGAGCAGTTCTTC. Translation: CAISRQAGAGNEQFF.

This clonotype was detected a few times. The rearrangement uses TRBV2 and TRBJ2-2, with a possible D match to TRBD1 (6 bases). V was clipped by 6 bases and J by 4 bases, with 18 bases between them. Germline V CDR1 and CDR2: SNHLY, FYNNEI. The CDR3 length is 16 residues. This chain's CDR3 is CASSLQGTHTTGELFF. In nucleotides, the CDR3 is TGTGCCAGCAGCCTACAGGGTACCCACACCACCGGGGAGCTGTTTTTT.

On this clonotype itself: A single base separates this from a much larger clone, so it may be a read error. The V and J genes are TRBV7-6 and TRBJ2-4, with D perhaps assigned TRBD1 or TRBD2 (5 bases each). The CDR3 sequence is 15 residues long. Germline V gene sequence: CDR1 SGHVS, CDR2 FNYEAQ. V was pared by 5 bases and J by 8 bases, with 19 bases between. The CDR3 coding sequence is TGTGCCAGCAGCCGGGGCCTTTTTGTTAGGGACATTCAGTACTTC. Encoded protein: CASSRGLFVRDIQYF.

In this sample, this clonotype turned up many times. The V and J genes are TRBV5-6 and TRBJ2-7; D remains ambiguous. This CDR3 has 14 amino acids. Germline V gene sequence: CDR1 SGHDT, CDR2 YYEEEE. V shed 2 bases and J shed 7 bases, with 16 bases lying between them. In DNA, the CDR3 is TGTGCCAGCAGCTTTCTCGGTGAAGAATTAGAGCAGTACTTC. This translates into CASSFLGEELEQYF.

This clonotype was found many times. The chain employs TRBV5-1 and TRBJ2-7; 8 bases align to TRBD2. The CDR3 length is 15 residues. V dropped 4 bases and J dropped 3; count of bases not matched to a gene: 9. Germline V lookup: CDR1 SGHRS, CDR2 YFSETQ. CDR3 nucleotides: TGCGCCAGCAGCAGGGGAGCGGGAGAGGGCTACGAGCAGTACTTC. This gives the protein CASSRGAGEGYEQYF.

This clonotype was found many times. Here the CDR3 reads CASSLTGNGNQPQHF. For the CDR3, the DNA is TGCGCCAGCAGCTTGACCGGGAACGGCAATCAGCCCCAGCATTTT. The rearrangement uses TRBV5-1 and TRBJ1-5; the D is unclear. Germline V gene lookup returns CDR1 SGHRS and CDR2 YFSETQ. The CDR3 length is 15 residues. Trimming stripped 1 base from V and 2 bases from J, with 10 bases between. The whole variable domain, filled in from reference TRBV5-1 and TRBJ1-5, reads KAGVTQTPRYLIKTRGQQVTLSCSPISGHRSVSWYQQTPGQGLQFLFEYFSETQRNKGNFPGRFSGRQFSNSRSEMNVSTLELGDSALYLCASSLTGNGNQPQHFGDGTRLSIL.

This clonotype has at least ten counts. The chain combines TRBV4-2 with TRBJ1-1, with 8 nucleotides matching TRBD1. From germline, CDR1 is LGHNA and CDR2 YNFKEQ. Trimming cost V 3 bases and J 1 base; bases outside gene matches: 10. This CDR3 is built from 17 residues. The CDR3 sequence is CASSHHRGRNGNTEAFF. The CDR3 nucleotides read TGTGCCAGCAGCCATCACAGGGGGAGGAACGGGAACACTGAAGCTTTCTTT.

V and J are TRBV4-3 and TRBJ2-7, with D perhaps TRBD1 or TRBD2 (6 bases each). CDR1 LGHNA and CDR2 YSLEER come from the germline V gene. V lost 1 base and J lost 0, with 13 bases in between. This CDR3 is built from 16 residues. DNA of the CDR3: TGCGCCAGCAGCCAAGGTAGACAGGACTACTCCTACGAGCAGTACTTC. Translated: CASSQGRQDYSYEQYF.

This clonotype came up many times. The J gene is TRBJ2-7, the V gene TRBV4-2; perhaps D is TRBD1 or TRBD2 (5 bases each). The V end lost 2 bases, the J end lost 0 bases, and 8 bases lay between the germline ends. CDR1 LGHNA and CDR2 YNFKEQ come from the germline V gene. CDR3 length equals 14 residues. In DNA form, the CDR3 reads TGTGCCAGCAGCCAAACGGGACCCTCCTACGAGCAGTACTTC. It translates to CASSQTGPSYEQYF.

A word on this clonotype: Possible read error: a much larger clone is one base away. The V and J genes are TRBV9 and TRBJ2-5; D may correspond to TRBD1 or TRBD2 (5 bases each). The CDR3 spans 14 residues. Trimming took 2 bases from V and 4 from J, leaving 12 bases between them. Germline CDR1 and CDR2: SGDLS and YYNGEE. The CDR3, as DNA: TGTGCCAGCAGCGTTGGGGGTTTTAGAGAGACCCAGTACTTC. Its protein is CASSVGGFRETQYF.